These 26 T cell receptor beta chains share one sample of origin, sequenced in a study of blood T cell repertoires in COVID-19. Repertoires were generated with immunoSEQ multiplex PCR, while TCRdb's copy carries only in-frame clones and drops some. The sample carries about 310,000 clones, about 91% recorded once. The sample comprised PBMCs or T cells enriched from blood (not recorded which). Source of these receptors: a woman aged 40 to 49 who had recovered from COVID-19.

The CDR3 sequence is CASSRGTGGTYEQYF. For the CDR3, the DNA is TGTGCCAGCAGCCGTGGGACAGGGGGAACCTACGAGCAGTACTTC. The chain employs TRBV3-1 (or the pseudogene TRBV3-2) and TRBJ2-7; 11 nucleotides align to TRBD1. The CDR3 has 15 amino acids. J gave up 2 bases and V 4 bases, and 4 bases lay outside the gene matches. From germline, CDR1 is LGHDT and CDR2 YNNKEL (reference sequence).

This chain connects TRBV7-2 to TRBJ2-1, with D possibly being TRBD1 (5 bases). Germline-derived CDR1 and CDR2 are SGHTA and FQGNSA. The CDR3 spans 16 residues. V was cut by 1 base and J by 6 bases, with 16 bases left in between. CDR3 sequence: CASSLVVSPGANEQFF. CDR3 in DNA: TGTGCCAGCAGCTTAGTGGTCTCCCCTGGGGCCAATGAGCAGTTCTTC. The full variable domain, its missing parts supplied by reference TRBV7-2 and TRBJ2-1, is GAGVSQSPSNKVTEKGKDVELRCDPISGHTALYWYRQSLGQGLEFLIYFQGNSAPDKSGLPSDRFSAERTGGSVSTLTIQRTQQEDSAVYLCASSLVVSPGANEQFFGPGTRLTVL.

The chain links TRBV7-9 to TRBJ1-6; D is unresolved. V lost 3 bases, J lost 9 bases, and 9 bases lay in between. The CDR3 length is 13 residues. From germline, CDR1 is SEHNR and CDR2 FQNEAQ (reference sequence). This CDR3 is CASSLDRVSPLHF. CDR3 DNA sequence: TGTGCCAGCAGCTTGGATCGGGTTTCACCCCTCCACTTT.

The chain's CDR3 is CASSVDRGSSPLHF. Here the CDR3 DNA reads TGTGCCAGCAGTGTTGACAGGGGAAGTTCACCCCTCCACTTT. The chain couples TRBV7-9 to TRBJ1-6; TRBD1 agrees at 8 bases. Germline V lookup: CDR1 SEHNR, CDR2 FQNEAQ (reference sequence). V was pared by 6 bases and J by 9 bases, with 7 bases of the junction left unmatched. This CDR3 has 14 residues.

The rearrangement links TRBV5-1 to TRBJ1-5; D is possibly TRBD1 (6 bases). From germline, CDR1 is SGHRS and CDR2 YFSETQ. Trimming removed 5 bases at V and 7 bases at J, with 13 bases between. The CDR3 spans 13 residues. As DNA, the CDR3 is TGCGCCAGCAGACCAGGGGAGGGGCAGCCCCAGCATTTT. Translating gives CASRPGEGQPQHF.

The CDR3 sequence: CASKGGTRGLNTEAFF. In DNA form, the CDR3 reads TGTGCCAGCAAAGGCGGCACGAGGGGGTTGAACACTGAAGCTTTCTTT. The chain employs TRBV27 and TRBJ1-1; TRBD1 might be the D (6 bases). This CDR3 has 16 residues. V lost 7 bases to trimming and J lost 0 bases, with 18 bases between them. Germline V gives CDR1 MNHEY, CDR2 SMNVEV (reference sequence).

This chain uses TRBV28 with TRBJ1-5; 8 nucleotides match TRBD1. The CDR3 totals 16 residues. J lost 0 bases, V lost 3 bases, and 4 bases had no gene match. Germline V gives CDR1 MDHEN, CDR2 SYDVKM. The CDR3 is CASSFYRGYSNQPQHF. In DNA form, the CDR3 reads TGTGCCAGCAGTTTTTACAGGGGGTATAGCAATCAGCCCCAGCATTTT.

This chain links TRBV10-3 with TRBJ1-5; 7 positions agree with TRBD1. V was clipped by 7 bases and J by 5 bases; unmatched bases: 8. The CDR3 length is 14 residues. Germline CDR1 and CDR2: ENHRY and SYGVKD. As DNA, the CDR3 is TGTGCCATCACCCTGCCAGGGGGATATCAGCCCCAGCATTTT. Amino acids: CAITLPGGYQPQHF.

J is TRBJ2-5 and V is TRBV5-4, with 7 bases fitting TRBD1. CDR3 length equals 13 residues. Unmatched junction bases numbered 5, after V lost 4 bases and J lost 5 bases. The germline CDR1 and CDR2 sequences are SGHNT and YYREEE (reference sequence). The CDR3: CASSHRGSETQYF. In nucleotides, the CDR3 is TGTGCCAGCAGCCACAGGGGAAGCGAGACCCAGTACTTC.

The gene calls are TRBV7-8 and TRBJ2-7, with D maybe TRBD2 (6 bases). Germline CDR1 is SGHVS and CDR2 is FQNEAQ. The CDR3 extends over 15 amino acids. Trimming removed 1 base from V and 3 bases from J, with 13 bases in between. CDR3 protein: CASSLGEAGRYEQYF. Here the CDR3 DNA reads TGTGCCAGCAGCTTAGGGGAGGCGGGCCGCTACGAGCAGTACTTC.

This clone was seen once. This sequence joins TRBV2 and TRBJ2-7; possible D gene TRBD2, 6 bases. The CDR3 loop spans 13 amino acids. Trimming shortened V by 6 bases and J by 5 bases, and 14 bases separated the two germline ends. Germline values: CDR1 SNHLY, CDR2 FYNNEI. In DNA form, the CDR3 reads TGTGCCAGCAGCCTTCGGCCGGGAGACGAGCAGTACTTC. It codes for CASSLRPGDEQYF.

V and J are TRBV5-4 and TRBJ2-2; D perhaps matches TRBD2 (6 bases). Per the germline V gene, CDR1 is SGHNT and CDR2 is YYREEE (reference sequence). V lost 2 bases and J 4 bases, leaving 15 bases between the germline ends. The CDR3 is 16 amino acids. The CDR3: CASSFGWEATTGELFF. CDR3 nucleotide sequence: TGTGCCAGCAGCTTTGGATGGGAGGCCACCACCGGGGAGCTGTTTTTT.

The chain carries TRBV19 and TRBJ1-4; D is unresolved. The CDR3 has 15 amino acids. Per germline, CDR1 LNHDA and CDR2 SQIVND (reference sequence). Trimming took 1 base from V and 8 from J, leaving 14 bases between them. The CDR3 DNA reads as TGTGCCAGTAGTATAGGAGAGGGAAGCGGCGAAAAACTGTTTTTT. Residues: CASSIGEGSGEKLFF. Based on the CDR3 plus reference TRBV19 and TRBJ1-4, the full variable domain is DGGITQSPKYLFRKEGQNVTLSCEQNLNHDAMYWYRQDPGQGLRLIYYSQIVNDFQKGDIAEGYSVSREKKESFPLTVTSAQKNPTAFYLCASSIGEGSGEKLFFGSGTQLSVL.

The chain carries TRBV7-3 and TRBJ1-1, with a weak D call TRBD1 (6 bases). The germline V gene has CDR1 SGHTA and CDR2 FQGTGA. The CDR3 runs to 14 residues. The V and J ends lost 8 bases and 3 bases respectively, with 16 bases between them. The chain's CDR3 is CASRKGDRDTEAFF. The CDR3 nucleotides read TGTGCCAGCCGAAAGGGGGATAGGGACACTGAAGCTTTCTTT.

The genes are TRBV25-1 and TRBJ2-5, with 10 bases matching TRBD2. With V trimmed by 3 bases and J by 5 bases, 6 bases remained unmatched. This CDR3 region has 15 residues. The germline V gene has CDR1 MGHDK and CDR2 SYGVNS. Here the CDR3 DNA reads TGTGCCAGCAGTGACGGGTTAGCGGGGGGTGAGACCCAGTACTTC. Translating it yields CASSDGLAGGETQYF.

This chain joins TRBV5-8 and TRBJ2-1, with D perhaps matching TRBD2 (5 bases). The germline gives CDR1 SGHTS, CDR2 YDEGEE. This CDR3 has 15 amino acids. Trimming took 0 bases from V and 4 from J, leaving 11 bases between them. The CDR3 protein is CASSLGEGPYNEQFF. The CDR3 nucleotides are TGTGCCAGCAGCTTGGGAGAGGGCCCTTACAATGAGCAGTTCTTC.

The chain recombines TRBV2 with TRBJ2-5, with 13 bases identical to TRBD2. J was trimmed by 4 bases and V by 5 bases; bases with no gene match: 1. The CDR3 extends over 14 amino acids. In germline, CDR1 is SNHLY, CDR2 FYNNEI. The DNA for the CDR3 is TGTGCCAGCAGTTGGACTAGCGGGGGAGAGACCCAGTACTTC. Translating it yields CASSWTSGGETQYF.

This rearrangement joins TRBV11-3 to TRBJ2-2; D is ambiguous. CDR3 length equals 17 residues. With 0 bases removed from V and 6 bases from J, the gap between germline ends came to 17 bases. The germline V gene has CDR1 SGHNT and CDR2 YENEEA. CDR3 DNA sequence: TGTGCCAGCAGCTTAGACATCGACAAAAGGATGGCCGGGGAGCTGTTTTTT. The encoded protein is CASSLDIDKRMAGELFF.

The V call is TRBV7-9, the J call TRBJ1-5, with D unresolved. Trimming cost V 1 base and J 7 bases, with 11 bases left between them. The CDR3 has 14 residues. Per germline, CDR1 SEHNR and CDR2 FQNEAQ (reference sequence). The CDR3 reads CASSLDIAGQPQHF. The CDR3, as DNA: TGTGCCAGCAGCTTAGATATTGCGGGACAGCCCCAGCATTTT.

The rearrangement joins TRBV2 to TRBJ1-1, with D possibly matching TRBD1 (5 bases). Deletions cut 6 bases from V and 9 bases from J, with 11 bases between. The CDR3 extends over 11 amino acids. Germline CDR1 is SNHLY and CDR2 is FYNNEI. The CDR3 nucleotides are TGTGCCAGCAGGCCAGACAGCAAAGCTTTCTTT. This codes for CASRPDSKAFF.

This sequence joins TRBV3-1 (or the pseudogene TRBV3-2) and TRBJ2-7; possible D gene TRBD1, 6 bases. The CDR3 extends over 15 amino acids. Germline CDR1 is LGHDT and CDR2 is YNNKEL (reference sequence). V was clipped by 1 base and J by 2 bases, with 12 bases between them. CDR3 DNA sequence: TGTGCCAGCAGCCAAGTTCCGGGACAAACCTACGAGCAGTACTTC. Protein sequence: CASSQVPGQTYEQYF.

This chain connects TRBV7-2 to TRBJ2-1; the match to TRBD2 covers 9 bases. Losses at the gene ends were 1 base for V and 4 bases for J; bases not matched to a gene: 5. The CDR3 contains 16 residues. Per the germline V gene, CDR1 is SGHTA and CDR2 is FQGNSA. CDR3 DNA: TGTGCCAGCAGCTTAGATCTCCTAGCGGGGTACAATGAGCAGTTCTTC. Protein: CASSLDLLAGYNEQFF.

The J gene is TRBJ2-7, the V gene TRBV5-1, with 8 bases lining up with TRBD2. V was clipped by 1 base and J by 4 bases; unmatched bases: 4. The germline V gene has CDR1 SGHRS and CDR2 YFSETQ. The CDR3 has 14 residues. The CDR3 here is CASSLRGGQYEQYF. The CDR3 DNA is TGCGCCAGCAGCTTGCGGGGGGGCCAATACGAGCAGTACTTC. The entire variable domain, with the rest obtained from reference TRBV5-1 and TRBJ2-7, is as follows: KAGVTQTPRYLIKTRGQQVTLSCSPISGHRSVSWYQQTPGQGLQFLFEYFSETQRNKGNFPGRFSGRQFSNSRSEMNVSTLELGDSALYLCASSLRGGQYEQYFGPGTRLTVT.

V and J are TRBV28 and TRBJ2-4; D possibly corresponds to TRBD2 (5 bases). Trimming pared 7 bases from V and 7 bases from J, leaving 14 bases between. This CDR3 is 13 amino acids long. Germline V gene lookup returns CDR1 MDHEN and CDR2 SYDVKM. The CDR3 loop is CASTGPRRNIQYF. CDR3 nucleotides: TGTGCCAGCACGGGCCCCCGGAGGAACATTCAGTACTTC. The complete variable domain, with remaining parts taken from reference TRBV28 and TRBJ2-4, reads DVKVTQSSRYLVKRTGEKVFLECVQDMDHENMFWYRQDPGLGLRLIYFSYDVKMKEKGDIPEGYSVSREKKERFSLILESASTNQTSMYLCASTGPRRNIQYFGAGTRLSVL.

This chain connects TRBV7-3 to TRBJ2-3, with D maybe TRBD1 (7 bases). Germline loops: CDR1 SGHTA, CDR2 FQGTGA. Trimming removed 4 bases from V and 6 bases from J, with 14 bases in between. CDR3 length: 14 residues. CDR3 in DNA: TGTGCCAGCAGCTCCGCAGGGGGGTACGATACGCAGTATTTT. Its translation: CASSSAGGYDTQYF. The full variable domain, its missing parts supplied by reference TRBV7-3 and TRBJ2-3, is GAGVSQTPSNKVTEKGKYVELRCDPISGHTALYWYRQSLGQGPEFLIYFQGTGAADDSGLPNDRFFAVRPEGSVSTLKIQRTERGDSAVYLCASSSAGGYDTQYFGPGTRLTVL.

The chain links TRBV6-5 to TRBJ2-1, with a weak D call TRBD2 (5 bases). The CDR3 has 16 residues. V was pared by 6 bases and J by 0 bases, with 15 bases between. Germline V gene sequence: CDR1 MNHEY, CDR2 SVGAGI. CDR3 residues: CASRYGEGFSYNEQFF. DNA for the CDR3: TGTGCCAGCAGGTACGGTGAGGGCTTCTCCTACAATGAGCAGTTCTTC.